These 8 T cell receptor beta chains came from one sample sequenced in a study of cytomegalovirus exposure and HLA in healthy donors. The method was immunoSEQ multiplex PCR; TCRdb's version includes in-frame clones alone and lacks a portion of them. The data contain fewer than 350,000 clones, roughly 88% of them singletons. Sequenced input: PBMCs. The receptors shown here come from a woman aged 18-30 years in good health and CMV-seronegative.

This clone has only a few counts. This chain uses TRBV2 with TRBJ2-7; D remains ambiguous. Germline V lookup: CDR1 SNHLY, CDR2 FYNNEI. CDR3 length: 12 amino acids. The ends were cut back, 6 bases at V and 0 bases at J, with 6 bases in the middle. CDR3 in DNA: TGTGCCAGCAGGGCGGCCTCCTACGAGCAGTACTTC. Its translation: CASRAASYEQYF.

The J gene is TRBJ1-6, the V gene TRBV18; 9 nucleotides match TRBD1. CDR3 size: 14 residues. V was pared by 4 bases and J by 6 bases, with 1 base of the junction left unmatched. Germline V gene sequence: CDR1 KGHSH, CDR2 LQKENI. Written as DNA, the CDR3 is TGTGCCAGCTCACAGGGACAGGGTAATTCACCCCTCCACTTT. Amino acid sequence: CASSQGQGNSPLHF.

The chain is built from TRBV28 and TRBJ1-2; D is ambiguous. The CDR3 sequence is 14 residues long. Trimming left V 2 bases short and J 6 bases short, with 13 bases between. CDR1 is MDHEN and CDR2 is SYDVKM in the germline V gene. CDR3 sequence reads: CASSLPVALDGYTF. DNA of the CDR3: TGTGCCAGCAGTTTACCGGTTGCACTCGATGGCTACACCTTC.

The chain has TRBV28 and TRBJ2-6; 7 nucleotides match TRBD1. V was pared by 4 bases and J by 1 base, with 13 bases of the junction left unmatched. CDR3 size: 19 residues. Germline V gene data show CDR1 as MDHEN and CDR2 as SYDVKM. This CDR3 reads CASSSIWDRGTSGANVLTF. In nucleotides, the CDR3 is TGTGCCAGCAGTTCGATCTGGGACAGAGGAACATCTGGGGCCAACGTCCTGACTTTC. Together with reference TRBV28 and TRBJ2-6, the CDR3 gives the full variable domain: DVKVTQSSRYLVKRTGEKVFLECVQDMDHENMFWYRQDPGLGLRLIYFSYDVKMKEKGDIPEGYSVSREKKERFSLILESASTNQTSMYLCASSSIWDRGTSGANVLTFGAGSRLTVL.

The chain combines TRBV28 with TRBJ1-5, with unresolved D. V lost 6 bases to trimming and J lost 3 bases, with 12 bases between them. The CDR3 totals 14 residues. CDR1 is MDHEN and CDR2 is SYDVKM in the germline V gene. The CDR3 coding sequence is TGTGCCAGCAGCCTAGCCCTGAACAATCAGCCCCAGCATTTT. Protein sequence: CASSLALNNQPQHF.

A single count supports this clone. CDR3 amino acids: CASTPGTTSHYEQYF. CDR3 sequence (DNA): TGTGCCAGCACCCCCGGGACTACATCCCACTACGAGCAGTACTTC. This rearrangement joins TRBV28 to TRBJ2-7, with TRBD2 matching over 7 bases. The V and J ends lost 7 bases and 3 bases, in that order; junction bases with no gene match: 12. CDR1 and CDR2 from the germline V gene are MDHEN and SYDVKM. This CDR3 region has 15 residues.

This chain links TRBV27 with TRBJ1-5, with 8 bases lining up with TRBD1. Looked up from germline, CDR1 is MNHEY and CDR2 is SMNVEV (reference sequence). The CDR3 contains 13 residues. With 10 bases clipped from V and 1 base from J, the junction kept 3 bases outside the gene matches. The CDR3 DNA sequence: TGTGCCACCCGGGACAGGAGCAATCAGCCCCAGCATTTT. It yields the protein CATRDRSNQPQHF.

J is TRBJ1-1 and V is TRBV5-1; no definite D call. The CDR3 sequence is 12 residues long. Germline V gene lookup returns CDR1 SGHRS and CDR2 YFSETQ. The V end was cut by 0 bases, the J end by 8 bases, with 8 bases between. CDR3 protein: CASSLDAREAFF. In nucleotides, the CDR3 is TGCGCCAGCAGCTTGGATGCCAGGGAAGCTTTCTTT.